The 18 T cell receptor beta chains below come from one sample, sequenced in a study of technical replicates of blood from a handful of donors. Assay: immunoSEQ multiplex PCR; the TCRdb copy retains only in-frame clones and omits some. The table shows around 86,000 clones, with 96% occurring only once. Source material: T cells isolated from PBMCs. The receptors were gathered from a human donor in good health.

This chain connects TRBV10-2 to TRBJ1-1, with a possible D match to TRBD1 (6 bases). The length of the CDR3 is 20 residues. Germline CDR1 WSHSY, CDR2 SAAADI. Trimming took off 1 base at V and 2 bases at J, with 26 bases between the two ends. The CDR3 region has the DNA TGCGCCAGCAGTGAGTTATGGGGGCGGCAGACTCTCACCCTAAACACTGAAGCTTTCTTT. As protein: CASSELWGRQTLTLNTEAFF.

The chain combines TRBV27 with TRBJ2-5; a possible D gene is TRBD2 (6 bases). This CDR3 is 15 amino acids long. From germline, CDR1 is MNHEY and CDR2 SMNVEV (reference sequence). Trimming cost V 0 bases and J 2 bases, with 10 bases left between them. The chain's CDR3 is CASSLSAGRQETQYF. CDR3 DNA sequence: TGTGCCAGCAGTTTATCGGCGGGGAGACAAGAGACCCAGTACTTC.

In its sample, this clone was seen once. The rearrangement uses TRBV11-1 and TRBJ2-7, with D perhaps TRBD1 (6 bases). The CDR3 loop spans 16 amino acids. Between the trimmed V and J ends, which lost 3 bases and 7 bases, there was a span of 22 bases. The V gene's germline CDR1 is SGHAT and CDR2 FQDESV (reference sequence). This CDR3 is CASSLDSLSLPKEQYF. CDR3 nucleotide sequence: TGTGCCAGCAGCTTGGACAGTTTGTCCCTACCGAAAGAGCAGTACTTC.

The J gene is TRBJ2-3, the V gene TRBV7-9, with 13 positions matching TRBD2. This CDR3 is 17 amino acids long. V was pared by 8 bases and J by 3 bases, with 11 bases of the junction left unmatched. Germline CDR1 reads SEHNR; CDR2 reads FQNEAQ (reference sequence). The CDR3 nucleotides are TGTGCCAGCGCCACTAGCGGGGGGGCCTCTCGGACAGATACGCAGTATTTT. Its translation is CASATSGGASRTDTQYF.

The V call is TRBV7-6, the J call TRBJ2-7; the match to TRBD2 covers 9 bases. V gave up 1 base and J gave up 2 bases; unmatched junction bases: 9. Germline CDR1 SGHVS, CDR2 FNYEAQ. This CDR3 spans 17 amino acids. CDR3 coding DNA: TGTGCCAGCAGCTTAGAGGTGGATGGGACTAGCCCCTACGAGCAGTACTTC. It translates to CASSLEVDGTSPYEQYF. Supplemented by reference TRBV7-6 and TRBJ2-7, the full variable domain reads GAGVSQSPRYKVTKRGQDVALRCDPISGHVSLYWYRQALGQGPEFLTYFNYEAQQDKSGLPNDRFSAERPEGSISTLTIQRTEQRDSAMYRCASSLEVDGTSPYEQYFGPGTRLTVT.

The chain uses TRBV9 and TRBJ2-2; no definite D call. CDR3 length: 17 amino acids. Trimming left V 1 base short and J 1 base short, with 14 bases between. Per germline, CDR1 SGDLS and CDR2 YYNGEE. The CDR3 reads CASSVPTADMNTGELFF. The CDR3 region has the DNA TGTGCCAGCAGCGTACCCACAGCAGATATGAACACCGGGGAGCTGTTTTTT.

This chain uses TRBV5-6 with TRBJ1-5; 10 bases agree with TRBD1. Germline CDR1 and CDR2: SGHDT and YYEEEE. This CDR3 has 16 amino acids. J was trimmed by 7 bases and V by 2 bases; bases with no gene match: 9. The CDR3 loop is CASSFMDRGRVQPQHF. In DNA, the CDR3 is TGTGCCAGCAGCTTTATGGACAGGGGGAGGGTACAGCCCCAGCATTTT.

The rearrangement uses TRBV4-1 and TRBJ2-1; TRBD2 matches 12 bases. V lost 4 bases, J lost 5 bases, and 3 bases stayed unmatched. Germline assignment: CDR1 MGHRA and CDR2 YSYEKL. There are 15 residues in the CDR3. The CDR3 loop reads CASSPGLAGNNEQFF. The CDR3 DNA reads as TGCGCCAGCAGCCCCGGACTAGCGGGAAACAATGAGCAGTTCTTC.

The chain links TRBV11-3 to TRBJ2-2; possibly TRBD2 for D (5 bases). Trimming pared 5 bases from V and 0 bases from J, leaving 16 bases between. The CDR3 consists of 17 residues. Per the germline V gene, CDR1 is SGHNT and CDR2 is YENEEA. This chain's CDR3 is CASSPRGSRANTGELFF. DNA of the CDR3: TGTGCCAGCAGCCCCCGTGGGAGTCGGGCGAACACCGGGGAGCTGTTTTTT. The variable domain in full, with the rest retrieved from reference TRBV11-3 and TRBJ2-2, is EAGVVQSPRYKIIEKKQPVAFWCNPISGHNTLYWYLQNLGQGPELLIRYENEEAVDDSQLPKDRFSAERLKGVDSTLKIQPAELGDSAVYLCASSPRGSRANTGELFFGEGSRLTVL.

The count of this clone is one. The CDR3: CASSLLTGGAGNTIYF. Written as DNA, the CDR3 is TGTGCCAGCAGCTTGCTGACAGGGGGCGCCGGAAACACCATATATTTT. The chain employs TRBV5-4 and TRBJ1-3, with TRBD1 matching 10 bases. This CDR3 is built from 16 residues. V shed 1 base, J shed 4 bases, and the junction held 5 bases outside the gene matches. Germline CDR1 reads SGHNT; CDR2 reads YYREEE (reference sequence). Together with reference TRBV5-4 and TRBJ1-3, the CDR3 gives the full variable domain: ETGVTQSPTHLIKTRGQQVTLRCSSQSGHNTVSWYQQALGQGPQFIFQYYREEENGRGNFPPRFSGLQFPNYSSELNVNALELDDSALYLCASSLLTGGAGNTIYFGEGSWLTVV.

V is TRBV5-1 and J is TRBJ1-3; D uncertain. Per germline, CDR1 SGHRS and CDR2 YFSETQ. The V gene lost 7 bases and the J gene lost 0 bases, with 11 bases spanning the gap. The length of the CDR3 is 14 residues. CDR3 coding DNA: TGCGCCAGCGGTGAGTGGTCCTCTGGAAACACCATATATTTT. Protein sequence: CASGEWSSGNTIYF.

To note about this clone: One junction end does not reproduce the germline sequence, and a read error may be involved. The chain is built from TRBV6-5 and TRBJ1-2; D call uncertain. The CDR3 sequence is 12 residues long. Looked up from germline, CDR1 is MNHEY and CDR2 is SVGAGI. This CDR3 reads CASSSPGGLDAF. CDR3 nucleotides: TGTGCCAGCAGTTCCCCCGGCGGGTTGGACGCTTTC.

This sequence joins TRBV4-2 and TRBJ2-7, with a weak D call TRBD1 (6 bases). CDR3 length: 16 amino acids. Germline loops: CDR1 LGHNA, CDR2 YNFKEQ. V lost 3 bases to trimming and J lost 2 bases, with 17 bases between them. CDR3 loop: CASSQDRQARPYEQYF. CDR3 coding DNA: TGTGCCAGCAGCCAGGACCGACAGGCGAGACCCTACGAGCAGTACTTC.

This clone was observed a single time. The chain carries TRBV28 and TRBJ2-7; possible D gene TRBD2, 5 bases. CDR1 is MDHEN and CDR2 is SYDVKM in the germline V gene. V lost 6 bases and J lost 2, with 14 bases in between. The CDR3 has 14 amino acids. The CDR3 nucleotides are TGTGCCAGCAGCCGCGGGCCCGGACCCTACGAGCAGTACTTC. Translating gives CASSRGPGPYEQYF.

This chain links TRBV25-1 with TRBJ2-3; 7 bases agree with TRBD2. V was pared by 5 bases and J by 1 base, with 6 bases of the junction left unmatched. Looked up from germline, CDR1 is MGHDK and CDR2 is SYGVNS. The CDR3 sequence is 15 residues long. The CDR3 loop reads CASSIGGVGTDTQYF. In nucleotides, the CDR3 is TGTGCCAGCAGTATTGGGGGGGTGGGCACAGATACGCAGTATTTT.

The chain uses TRBV7-9 and TRBJ1-2, with 7 positions matching TRBD1. V lost 5 bases and J lost 2; bases outside the gene matches: 5. The germline gives CDR1 SEHNR, CDR2 FQNEAQ (reference sequence). CDR3 length: 14 amino acids. DNA of the CDR3: TGTGCCAGCAGCGCGGGACAGTGGAACTATGGCTACACCTTC. This encodes CASSAGQWNYGYTF. The entire variable domain, with the rest obtained from reference TRBV7-9 and TRBJ1-2, is as follows: DTGVSQNPRHKITKRGQNVTFRCDPISEHNRLYWYRQTLGQGPEFLTYFQNEAQLEKSRLLSDRFSAERPKGSFSTLEIQRTEQGDSAMYLCASSAGQWNYGYTFGSGTRLTVV.

This clone has only one observation. The chain recombines TRBV19 with TRBJ1-1; D remains unclear. V was trimmed by 6 bases and J by 1 base, leaving 18 bases between them. Germline values: CDR1 LNHDA, CDR2 SQIVND (reference sequence). This CDR3 region has 16 residues. The CDR3: CASRPIGETSNTEAFF. The DNA for the CDR3 is TGTGCCAGTAGACCCATTGGCGAGACATCGAACACTGAAGCTTTCTTT.

The chain couples TRBV7-6 to TRBJ1-3, with D unresolved. The CDR3 runs 15 residues. Deletions cut 3 bases from V and 0 bases from J, with 9 bases between. CDR1 and CDR2 (germline): SGHVS, FNYEAQ. In DNA form, the CDR3 reads TGTGCCAGCAGCTTCGCAGGAAGCTCTGGAAACACCATATATTTT. Its protein is CASSFAGSSGNTIYF.